This T cell receptor (beta chain) originates from a study of blood T cells in healthy people across ages (dated by TCRdb to between 2015 and 2016). Study-wide context: In model experiments, roughly one uniquely barcoded TCR beta cDNA molecule per two T cells was captured by template switching. Two additional independent replicas of 1 million unique cDNA reads from the same blood draw were analyzed for two donors (one aged 18 to 30 and one aged 80 or older). The study measured age-related changes in TCR beta repertoire diversity using deep sequencing normalized with unique cDNA molecular identifiers. The donors were divided into four age groups: young (average around 17 years), middle-aged (over 35), aged (about 62) and long-lived (82). To avoid experimental bias, donors of different ages were randomly spread across the sequencing lanes. The research as a whole found: Since profiling was done on bulk unsorted PBMCs, naive and antigen-experienced compartments could not be conclusively compared. Total diversity estimates from one million sequenced T cells were considered lower bounds and underestimates. Observed TCR beta diversity correlated strongly with the percentage of naive T cells measured by flow cytometry. The long-lived group showed more naive CD4+ T cells, fewer expanded clones and increased TCR diversity than the aged group, suggesting age selection. Observed TCR beta diversity per million T cells fell roughly linearly with age, and a significant reduction was already apparent by age about 36. The CMV infection status of donors was not known, potentially confounding age-related changes in expanded clonotypes.

Library construction relied on 5' RACE. The instrument given in TCRdb is Illumina HiSeq 2500. A second PCR of about 7 to 12 cycles was run with a J-beta primer mix and a sample-barcoded 5' primer. A unique molecular identifier was introduced onto each TCR beta cDNA molecule by a template-switch 5' adaptor carrying 12 random nucleotides. Each sample yielded at least 2.5 million CDR3-containing paired-end reads. First-strand cDNA synthesis was performed from all RNA using the Mint cDNA synthesis kit, with priming by a TRBC-specific oligonucleotide. Following uracil-DNA glycosylase treatment, all cDNA underwent a first 18-cycle PCR with the universal primers M1SS and BC2_uni_R. Processing in the source paper ran as follows. For normalization, 1 million high-quality reads were randomly selected from each sample, with every read carrying a distinct molecular identifier. Reads sharing molecular identifiers were discarded rather than binned into consensus sequences. CDR3 identification, clonotype clustering and error correction used MiTCR with a Q25 quality threshold and the strictest error-elimination algorithm. A nonparametric unseen species model with Euler transformation was used to estimate a lower bound on total TCR beta diversity. The public reads were reprocessed in TCRdb via fastp at Q25 and MiXCR, keeping in-frame beta chains. Here each entry gathers all rows of one CDR3 protein and keeps the most common genes and DNA. For this entry, the V and J calls and clone size follow TCRdb and not the study's own pipeline. This sample lists about 900,000 distinct CDR3 sequences; 48% were detected once. Of the sample, 13% is held by the ten largest clones.

This clonotype showed up just a few times. The antigen this receptor binds is unknown. Base qualities are not provided; no much larger clone lies one nucleotide away. Unmatched junction bases come to 8, with V trimmed by 7 bases and J by 4 bases. CDR3 length: 15 amino acids, cysteine to phenylalanine. CDR3 DNA only is kept here, 45 bases in frame from base 1. Donors were around 37 systemically healthy Caucasian individuals from Russia aged about 6 to 100 years. Approximately 9 milliliters of peripheral blood were collected from each donor into EDTA-treated Vacutainer tubes. Ficoll-Paque density-gradient centrifugation was used to isolate PBMCs, with at least 6.5 million obtained per sample. Total RNA was extracted from PBMCs with Trizol reagent, with at least 6 micrograms obtained per sample. Naive CD45RAhigh/CD27high T cell percentages were measured by flow cytometry on a PBMC aliquot from every donor.

The clonotype was recovered from a man younger than 45 in good health. The V and J segments used are TRBV12-3 or TRBV12-4 and TRBJ2-5; 11 bases in the middle match TRBD2. Sequences were obtained from blood. The nucleotide sequence is given as TGTGCCAGCACCCAGACTAGCGGGGCCCTAGAGACCCAGTACTTC. It encodes CASTQTSGALETQYF.